The next 14 T cell receptor beta chains were all read from a single sample in a study of molecular identifiers for immune sequencing clone quantification. MiXCR, run by TCRdb on the PCR reads, gives a single entry per CDR3 protein. The sample gives more than 85,000 distinct CDR3 sequences, 30% to 35% of which show up once; roughly 10% is in the top ten. Sample: naive CD8+ T cells from blood, with Jurkat cell RNA spiked in. Subset of the sample: FACS-sorted CD8+CD4-CCR7+CD45RA+ naive T cells. All receptors derive from a human donor in good health. Some libraries in this study had Jurkat cell RNA spiked in.

This rearrangement joins TRBV7-9 to TRBJ2-1; D is uncertain. Trimming took 8 bases from V and 8 from J, leaving 19 bases between them. Germline CDR1 and CDR2: SEHNR and FQNEAQ (reference sequence). This CDR3 region has 14 residues. In DNA form, the CDR3 reads TGTGCCAGCGCTTTCTTGGGCCCGTTCGATGAGCAGTTCTTC. This sequence encodes CASAFLGPFDEQFF. Variable domain in full (rest from reference TRBV7-9 and TRBJ2-1): DTGVSQNPRHKITKRGQNVTFRCDPISEHNRLYWYRQTLGQGPEFLTYFQNEAQLEKSRLLSDRFSAERPKGSFSTLEIQRTEQGDSAMYLCASAFLGPFDEQFFGPGTRLTVL.

This sequence joins TRBV19 and TRBJ1-1; D uncertain. The length of the CDR3 is 11 residues. V gave up 7 bases and J gave up 3 bases, with 6 bases separating them. Per germline, CDR1 LNHDA and CDR2 SQIVND (reference sequence). The CDR3 region is CASIGYTEAFF. The DNA of the CDR3 is TGTGCCAGTATCGGCTACACTGAAGCTTTCTTT.

This chain uses TRBV13 with TRBJ2-3, with a possible D match to TRBD2 (6 bases). Germline values: CDR1 PRHDT, CDR2 FYEKMQ (reference sequence). V lost 3 bases, J lost 2 bases, and 6 bases lay in between. The CDR3 covers 13 residues. CDR3 sequence: CASSLRDTDTQYF. For the CDR3, the DNA is TGTGCCAGCAGCTTGCGGGACACAGATACGCAGTATTTT.

This chain joins TRBV2 and TRBJ2-7, with 9 bases that match TRBD2. Germline V gene sequence: CDR1 SNHLY, CDR2 FYNNEI. This CDR3 has 15 amino acids. Trimming cost V 11 bases and J 2 bases; bases outside gene matches: 13. CDR3: CAARGLAKSAYEQYF. For the CDR3, the DNA is TGTGCCGCCCGGGGACTAGCCAAGTCGGCCTACGAGCAGTACTTC. Supplemented by reference TRBV2 and TRBJ2-7, the full variable domain reads EPEVTQTPSHQVTQMGQEVILRCVPISNHLYFYWYRQILGQKVEFLVSFYNNEISEKSEIFDDQFSVERPDGSNFTLKIRSTKLEDSAMYFCAARGLAKSAYEQYFGPGTRLTVT.

This clonotype has just a few counts. The V gene is TRBV23-1, the J gene TRBJ1-5; D remains unclear. TRBV23-1 carries the ORF label, with uncertain function. CDR3 length equals 17 residues. Trimming took off 3 bases at V and 4 bases at J, with 19 bases between the two ends. CDR3 sequence reads: CASSQPPGIPGNQPQHF. The CDR3 coding sequence is TGCGCCAGCAGTCAGCCACCAGGAATACCGGGGAATCAGCCCCAGCATTTT.

Notes on this clonotype: This is likely a read error, given that the CDR3 carries no conserved phenylalanine or tryptophan at its end. The DNA is omitted, as the CDR3 cannot be located on it reliably, and the CDR3 follows TCRdb's listing. V and J are TRBV25-1 and TRBJ2-3; the table gives TRBD2 as D, unverified against the DNA. Inclusive of both ends, the CDR3 amounts to 18 amino acids. Germline CDR1 is MGHDK and CDR2 is SYGVNS. The chain's CDR3 is CASPQASGRFPCTDTQNL.

The gene calls are TRBV7-6 and TRBJ2-5, with D possibly being TRBD2 (5 bases). The CDR3 is 13 amino acids. Germline V lookup: CDR1 SGHVS, CDR2 FNYEAQ. Between the trimmed V and J ends, which lost 5 bases and 9 bases, there was a span of 16 bases. The chain's CDR3 is CASSGGLEEPQYF. For the CDR3, the DNA is TGTGCCAGCAGCGGAGGACTTGAGGAGCCCCAGTACTTC.

In its sample, this clonotype was seen once. Germline is not matched at one junction end, which may reflect a read error. The chain recombines TRBV12-5 with TRBJ1-2; D may be TRBD1 (5 bases). This CDR3 is 14 amino acids long. Germline V CDR1 and CDR2: LGHNT, FRNRAP. The CDR3 here is CSSGLDTLGNGYTF. CDR3 in DNA: TGTTCTAGTGGTTTGGACACCCTTGGCAATGGCTACACCTTC.

This clonotype was detected only a few times. J is TRBJ2-7 and V is TRBV7-9, with 8 bases identical to TRBD2. Germline lookup yields CDR1 SEHNR and CDR2 FQNEAQ (reference sequence). The ends lost 5 bases at V and 6 bases at J; junction bases unmatched: 6. The CDR3 loop spans 13 amino acids. The CDR3 DNA reads as TGTGCCAGCAGCGGTAGCGGGATGGGCGAGCAGTACTTC. Translating gives CASSGSGMGEQYF.

The count of this clonotype is one. The chain employs TRBV6-2 or TRBV6-3 and TRBJ2-1; 12 bases match TRBD2. The ends lost 6 bases at V and 8 bases at J; junction bases unmatched: 8. CDR3 length equals 15 residues. Germline assignment: CDR1 MNHEY and CDR2 SVGEGT. The CDR3 coding sequence is TGTGCCAGCAGCACGACTAGCGGGAGATCCGATGAGCAGTTCTTC. This codes for CASSTTSGRSDEQFF.

J is TRBJ2-3 and V is TRBV28; D is unclear. Matching the DNA end better, TRBJ1-5 makes the J call doubtful. Germline assignment: CDR1 MDHEN and CDR2 SYDVKM. This CDR3 comprises 13 residues. CDR3 DNA: TGTGCCACCAATCGGATAGGCACAGATACGCAGCATTTT. This translates into CATNRIGTDTQHF.

As regards this clonotype: A much bigger clone sits one base away, suggesting this may be a read error. A read error is likely, as this CDR3 ends without the conserved phenylalanine or tryptophan. This rearrangement joins TRBV27 to TRBJ2-3; no definite D call. V lost 4 bases and J lost 1, with 9 bases in between. The CDR3 loop spans 14 amino acids. The germline V gene encodes CDR1 MNHEY and CDR2 SMNVEV (reference sequence). CDR3 in amino acids: CASSSPVGTDTQYI. CDR3 coding DNA: TGTGCCAGCAGTTCCCCCGTCGGCACAGATACGCAGTATATT.

The chain joins TRBV6-5 to TRBJ2-3, with unresolved D. Trimming took 4 bases from V and 6 from J, leaving 14 bases between them. CDR1 and CDR2 (germline): MNHEY, SVGAGI. The CDR3 totals 14 residues. CDR3 loop: CASSLYLDRDTQYF. The CDR3 DNA reads as TGTGCCAGCAGTTTATACCTAGACCGGGATACGCAGTATTTT.

There are many counts of this clonotype. The rearrangement joins TRBV7-9 to TRBJ1-6; D gene ambiguous. Trimming took off 11 bases at V and 3 bases at J, with 14 bases between the two ends. CDR1 is SEHNR and CDR2 is FQNEAQ in the germline V gene (reference sequence). This CDR3 spans 14 amino acids. The CDR3: CALDRVSYNSPLHF. In DNA, the CDR3 is TGTGCCTTGGATCGGGTGAGCTATAATTCACCCCTCCACTTT.